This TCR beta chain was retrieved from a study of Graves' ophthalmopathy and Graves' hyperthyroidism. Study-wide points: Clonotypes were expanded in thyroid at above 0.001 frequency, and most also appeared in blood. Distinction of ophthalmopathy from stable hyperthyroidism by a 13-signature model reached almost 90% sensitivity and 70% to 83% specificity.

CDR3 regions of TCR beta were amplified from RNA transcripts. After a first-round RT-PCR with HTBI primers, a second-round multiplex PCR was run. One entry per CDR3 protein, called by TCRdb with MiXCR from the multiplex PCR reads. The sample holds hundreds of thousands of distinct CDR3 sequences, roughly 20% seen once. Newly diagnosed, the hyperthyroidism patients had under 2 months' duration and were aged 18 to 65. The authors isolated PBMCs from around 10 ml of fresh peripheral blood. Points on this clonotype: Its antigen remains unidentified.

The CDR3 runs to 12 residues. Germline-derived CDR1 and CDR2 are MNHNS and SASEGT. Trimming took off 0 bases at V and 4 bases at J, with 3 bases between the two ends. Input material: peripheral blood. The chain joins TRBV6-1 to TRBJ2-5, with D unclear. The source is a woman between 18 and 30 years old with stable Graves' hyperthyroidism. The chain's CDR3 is CASSEATETQYF. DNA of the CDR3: TGTGCCAGCAGTGAAGCGACAGAGACCCAGTACTTC.